These 26 T cell receptor beta chains were all obtained from the same sample, sequenced in a study of tumor-infiltrating lymphocytes in primary liver carcinoma. Bulk tissue was left unsorted, and RNA and DNA were co-extracted from approximately 20-30 mg of it. From around 500 ng of total RNA, TCR beta-specific cDNA was reverse-transcribed using a constant-region primer. Slightly modified ARM-PCR served as the procedure for the TCR beta libraries. These libraries came from three rounds of nested multiplex PCR. Researchers ran the first two PCR rounds for roughly 11 cycles each with TRBV1-TRBV30 forward primers and a C-beta reverse primer. In TCRdb, the multiplex PCR reads were re-called with MiXCR into one record per CDR3 protein. This table holds 100,000 to 150,000 distinct CDR3 sequences, 64% found once. The sample comprised liver tumor tissue from sampling region 3. Subset noted: tumor region T3, left-lateral pole. Receptors originate from a woman aged 55-69 years with primary liver carcinoma and hepatitis B virus infection.

About this clonotype itself: Its ends do not fully match the called genes, so a read error is possible. The rearrangement joins TRBV11-2 to TRBJ2-5; perhaps TRBD1 as D (6 bases). The CDR3 has 13 amino acids. CDR1 is SGHAT and CDR2 is FQNNGV in the germline V gene. CDR3 in DNA: TGTGCCAGCAGCATAGAATCCAGGGGTACCCAGTACTTC. This sequence encodes CASSIESRGTQYF. Full variable domain (missing parts from reference TRBV11-2 and TRBJ2-5): EAGVAQSPRYKIIEKRQSVAFWCNPISGHATLYWYQQILGQGPKLLIQFQNNGVVDDSQLPKDRFSAERLKGVDSTLKIQPAKLEDSAVYLCASSIESRGTQYFGPGTRLLVL.

About this clonotype itself: At one boundary the junction diverges from the germline segment, which might be a read error. The J gene is TRBJ2-3, the V gene TRBV5-6; D is ambiguous. The germline gives CDR1 SGHDT, CDR2 YYEEEE. This CDR3 has 12 residues. The CDR3 sequence: CVSDLARSTQYF. The CDR3 DNA is TGTGTCAGCGACTTGGCCCGGTCTACGCAGTATTTT. Drawing the rest from reference TRBV5-6 and TRBJ2-3, the complete variable domain is DAGVTQSPTHLIKTRGQQVTLRCSPKSGHDTVSWYQQALGQGPQFIFQYYEEEERQRGNFPDRFSGHQFPNYSSELNVNALLLGDSALYLCVSDLARSTQYFGPGTRLTVL.

On this clonotype: Compared with germline, one end of the junction differs, possibly owing to a read error. The genes are TRBV11-2 and TRBJ2-1; 15 bases line up with TRBD2. The CDR3 has 17 amino acids. The germline V gene encodes CDR1 SGHAT and CDR2 FQNNGV. The CDR3 is CDSSLRGGLAGGFEHFF. In nucleotides, the CDR3 is TGTGACAGCAGCCTACGAGGGGGACTAGCGGGAGGTTTCGAGCATTTCTTC.

The chain couples TRBV6-5 to TRBJ2-1; D may be TRBD1 or TRBD2 (7 bases each). Per the germline V gene, CDR1 is MNHEY and CDR2 is SVGAGI. The CDR3 is 15 amino acids. Here the CDR3 DNA reads TGTGCTAGCGGTGTCCAGGGGGGGGCCTACAATGAGCAGTTCTTC. Amino acid sequence: CASGVQGGAYNEQFF.

This clonotype came up a few times. A much larger clone is a single base away; this may be a read error. This sequence joins TRBV5-4 and TRBJ2-4; D possibly matches TRBD1 or TRBD2 (6 bases each). Trimming removed 4 bases at V and 5 bases at J, with 13 bases between. This CDR3 comprises 14 residues. The V gene's germline CDR1 is SGHNT and CDR2 YYREEE (reference sequence). Here the CDR3 DNA reads TGTGCCAGCAGCCCGGGGGCAGACCAAAACATTCAGTACTTC. It encodes CASSPGADQNIQYF.

A note on this clonotype: Because it lacks the conserved phenylalanine or tryptophan at the end, this CDR3 is likely a read error. The chain recombines TRBV11-2 with TRBJ2-1, with 13 bases that match TRBD2. CDR3 length: 15 amino acids. CDR1 is SGHAT, CDR2 FQNNGV, per germline. V lost 10 bases, J lost 7 bases, and 10 bases stayed unmatched. The CDR3, as DNA: TGTGCCAACAACTCCACTAGCGGGAGGGGGAATGAGCAGTTCTTA. It yields the protein CANNSTSGRGNEQFL.

As to this clonotype: This may stem from a read error, because a much larger clone lies one nucleotide away. CDR3 sequence reads: CASSLINDSPPHF. CDR3 bases: TGTGCCAGCAGTTTAATAAACGATTCACCCCCCCACTTT. This chain links TRBV12-3 or TRBV12-4 with TRBJ1-6; D gene ambiguous. CDR3 length equals 13 residues.

Many counts were recorded for this clonotype. This sequence joins TRBV11-2 and TRBJ2-7; D might be TRBD1 (5 bases). CDR3 length: 14 residues. V was pared by 6 bases and J by 0 bases, with 12 bases between. The germline CDR1 and CDR2 sequences are SGHAT and FQNNGV. The CDR3 bases are TGTGCCAGCAGGTCTAACAGGAACTCCTACGAGCAGTACTTC. Amino acid sequence: CASRSNRNSYEQYF.

This chain uses TRBV11-3 with TRBJ2-7; D not certain. The DNA matches TRBJ2-1 better at its end, which makes the J call doubtful. CDR3 length equals 15 residues. Germline CDR1 is SGHNT and CDR2 is YENEEA. The CDR3 DNA sequence: TGTGCCAGCAGCACGCTTCCCAAGGCGGCCTGCGAGCAGTTCTTC. Protein product: CASSTLPKAACEQFF.

This clonotype was picked up a small number of times. A clone one base away is much larger, so this may be a read error. The genes are TRBV29-1 and TRBJ1-1; D is perhaps TRBD1 (5 bases). The CDR3 consists of 12 residues. Germline values: CDR1 SQVTM, CDR2 ANQGSEA. V gave up 5 bases and J gave up 6 bases, with 13 bases separating them. The CDR3 protein is CSVRDPGSEAFF. In nucleotides, the CDR3 is TGCAGCGTTCGGGACCCAGGCTCTGAAGCTTTCTTT.

V is TRBV10-2 and J is TRBJ2-2; D is unresolved. The CDR3 totals 18 residues. The V and J ends lost 0 bases and 0 bases respectively, with 14 bases between them. CDR1 and CDR2 (germline): WSHSY, SAAADI. The CDR3 DNA reads as TGCGCCAGCAGTGAGTCGGCTAGACAAATAACGAACACCGGGGAGCTGTTTTTT. Its protein is CASSESARQITNTGELFF.

The table lists this clonotype with many counts. V is TRBV10-3 and J is TRBJ1-3; 7 positions agree with TRBD1. The germline V gene has CDR1 ENHRY and CDR2 SYGVKD. Unmatched junction bases numbered 9, after V lost 9 bases and J lost 4 bases. The CDR3 loop spans 14 amino acids. CDR3 DNA sequence: TGTGCCATAGCCGGGGACAGTCTAGGAAACACCATATATTTT. It yields the protein CAIAGDSLGNTIYF.

Comments on this clonotype: This may be a read error: a much more frequent sequence differs by one nucleotide. The chain employs TRBV6-1 and TRBJ1-2; D not resolved. The CDR3 consists of 11 residues. Germline V gene sequence: CDR1 MNHNS, CDR2 SASEGT. The DNA of the CDR3 is TGTGCCAGCAGTGATCGTGTTGGCTGCACCTTC. Residues: CASSDRVGCTF.

Worth noting for this clonotype: A read error is likely, as this CDR3 ends without the conserved phenylalanine or tryptophan. It is unclear where the CDR3 begins or ends on the DNA, so no DNA is shown, and the CDR3 is as TCRdb lists it. CDR3 sequence reads: CASSYATPRETQYS. This chain connects TRBV6-2 or TRBV6-3 to TRBJ2-5. The CDR3 is 14 amino acids long, termini counted. Germline CDR1 reads MNHEY; CDR2 reads SVGEGT.

Worth noting for this clonotype: A read error may produce the germline difference seen at one junction end. The chain is built from TRBV29-1 and TRBJ1-1; TRBD1 might be the D (5 bases). Germline V gives CDR1 SQVTM, CDR2 ANQGSEA. The CDR3 consists of 13 residues. The CDR3 loop reads CGVVGGVRTGAFF. CDR3 in DNA: TGCGGCGTTGTCGGGGGAGTTAGGACTGGAGCTTTCTTT.

CDR3 sequence (DNA): TGTGCCAGCAGTTCCCCGGGGGGGAAAGGTGGAAACACCATATATTTT. It specifies CASSSPGGKGGNTIYF. The genes are TRBV28 and TRBJ1-3; tentatively, D is TRBD1 (5 bases). The germline V gene encodes CDR1 MDHEN and CDR2 SYDVKM. This CDR3 spans 16 amino acids. Trimming cost V 4 bases and J 3 bases, with 16 bases left between them.

This clonotype showed up many times. The chain carries TRBV12-3 or TRBV12-4 and TRBJ2-1, with D unresolved. The CDR3 totals 13 residues. The V and J ends lost 2 bases and 4 bases respectively, with 6 bases between them. The CDR3 loop is CASSLLVYNEQFF. The CDR3 DNA follows: TGTGCCAGCAGTTTACTAGTATACAATGAGCAGTTCTTC.

With respect to this clonotype: A read error may produce the germline difference seen at one junction end. CDR3 in amino acids: CVSSTAGVRSETQYF. Here the CDR3 DNA reads TGTGTCAGTAGTACCGCAGGGGTACGGTCAGAGACCCAGTACTTC. The chain has TRBV19 and TRBJ2-5; D may be TRBD1 (6 bases). The CDR3 has 15 amino acids. Looked up from germline, CDR1 is LNHDA and CDR2 is SQIVND (reference sequence).

The sample holds many counts of this clonotype. The gene calls are TRBV28 and TRBJ2-6; D is ambiguous. V lost 5 bases to trimming and J lost 3 bases, with 8 bases between them. This CDR3 contains 14 residues. Germline V gives CDR1 MDHEN, CDR2 SYDVKM. In DNA form, the CDR3 reads TGTGCCAGCAGTAGCCCTTATGGGGCCAACGTCCTGACTTTC. It yields the protein CASSSPYGANVLTF.

Turning to this clonotype: Here the CDR3 omits its conserved ending phenylalanine or tryptophan, so a read error is the likely source. This chain connects TRBV12-3 or TRBV12-4 to TRBJ2-1; D gene ambiguous. Trimming shortened V by 7 bases and J by 6 bases, and 19 bases separated the two germline ends. This CDR3 contains 15 residues. The CDR3: CASTITVSLVNEQFV. Written as DNA, the CDR3 is TGTGCCAGCACCATCACAGTGTCCCTTGTCAATGAGCAGTTCGTC.

The chain joins TRBV5-1 to TRBJ2-1; 9 nucleotides line up with TRBD2. Germline V gives CDR1 SGHRS, CDR2 YFSETQ. Trimming cost V 0 bases and J 3 bases; bases outside gene matches: 4. The CDR3 sequence is 16 residues long. The CDR3: CASSLEGGRVYNEQFF. The CDR3 DNA is TGCGCCAGCAGCTTGGAAGGCGGGAGGGTCTACAATGAGCAGTTCTTC.

This clonotype was seen more than once but under ten times. The chain recombines TRBV30 with TRBJ1-1; tentatively, D is TRBD1 (5 bases). The germline V gene has CDR1 GTSNPN and CDR2 SVGIG (reference sequence). Trimming removed 5 bases at V and 5 bases at J, with 18 bases between. This CDR3 region has 14 residues. The CDR3 DNA sequence: TGTGCCTGGCAAAACCGGAGGGGAGGTACTGAAGCTTTCTTT. It translates to CAWQNRRGGTEAFF.

Comment on this clonotype: This CDR3 is missing its conserved last phenylalanine or tryptophan, likely due to a read error. The rearrangement joins TRBV29-1 to TRBJ2-7; maybe TRBD2 (6 bases). This CDR3 contains 11 residues. The germline V gene has CDR1 SQVTM and CDR2 ANQGSEA. DNA for the CDR3: TGTAGCGTCGGGACTCCCTACGAGCAGTACTCC. Translation gives CSVGTPYEQYS.

This clonotype was seen a single time. This may be a read error, as it is one base from a much larger clone. The chain has TRBV11-1 and TRBJ2-5; D is uncertain. The length of the CDR3 is 12 residues. V was clipped by 7 bases and J by 6 bases, with 12 bases between them. Per germline, CDR1 SGHAT and CDR2 FQDESV (reference sequence). The CDR3 DNA reads TGTGCCAGCAATTTCCGTCGGAAGACCCAGTACTTC. It yields the protein CASNFRRKTQYF.

This clonotype was picked up one time. The chain has TRBV6-5 and TRBJ2-1, with 15 bases fitting TRBD2. V dropped 7 bases and J dropped 9; count of bases not matched to a gene: 7. Germline V CDR1 and CDR2: MNHEY, SVGAGI. The CDR3 totals 15 residues. CDR3 loop: CASNSRTSGRGEQFF. In DNA, the CDR3 is TGTGCCAGCAATTCAAGGACTAGCGGGAGGGGTGAGCAGTTCTTC.

The rearrangement links TRBV11-1 to TRBJ2-2; D is undetermined. With 8 bases removed from V and 2 bases from J, the gap between germline ends came to 21 bases. This CDR3 spans 17 amino acids. Germline V lookup: CDR1 SGHAT, CDR2 FQDESV (reference sequence). CDR3 coding DNA: TGTGCCAGCTGCGCGCGGCCATTCGTAGTTAACACCGGGGAGCTGTTTTTT. Translating it yields CASCARPFVVNTGELFF.